This T cell receptor (beta chain) derives from a study of blood T cells in healthy people across ages (dated by TCRdb to about 2015). Describing the broader study: In model experiments, roughly one uniquely barcoded TCR beta cDNA molecule per two T cells was captured by template switching. The study measured age-related changes in TCR beta repertoire diversity using deep sequencing normalized with unique cDNA molecular identifiers. Four age groups were formed from the donors: young (average about 16 years), middle-aged (around 41), aged (around 68) and long-lived (roughly 81). Donors of different ages were randomly distributed across sequencing lanes to avoid experimental bias. The study analyzed two additional independent replicas of 1 million unique cDNA reads from the same blood draw for two donors, one aged 18 to 29 and one aged 80 or older. Summary of the overall study and its limitations: The CMV infection status of donors was not known, potentially confounding age-related changes in expanded clonotypes. A strong correlation was found between observed TCR beta diversity and the percentage of naive T cells measured by flow cytometry. Bulk unsorted PBMC profiling prevented conclusive comparison of naive and antigen-experienced compartments. Compared with the aged group, more naive CD4+ T cells, fewer expanded clones and increased TCR diversity were shown by the long-lived group, suggesting age selection. Estimates of total diversity based on one million sequenced T cells were considered lower bounds and underestimates. As age increased, observed TCR beta diversity per million T cells dropped in a roughly linear way, and a significant reduction was already evident by age 40.

Library preparation used 5' RACE. The sample was run on an Illumina HiSeq 2500. A second PCR of roughly 6 to 11 cycles was run with a J-beta primer mix and a sample-barcoded 5' primer. Each TCR beta cDNA molecule received a unique molecular identifier from a template-switch 5' adaptor carrying 12 random nucleotides. At least 3 million CDR3-containing paired-end reads were obtained from each sample. The Mint cDNA synthesis kit, primed by a TRBC-specific oligonucleotide, was used to synthesize first-strand cDNA from all RNA. Following uracil-DNA glycosylase treatment, all cDNA underwent a first 18-cycle PCR with the universal primers M1SS and BC2_uni_R. The authors' pipeline ran thus. Each sample was normalized by randomly selecting 1 million high-quality reads, each carrying a distinct molecular identifier. Reads with shared molecular identifiers were discarded instead of being binned into consensus sequences. CDR3 identification, clonotype clustering and error correction used MiTCR with a Q25 quality threshold and the strictest error-elimination algorithm. A nonparametric unseen species model using Euler transformation provided a lower-bound estimate of total TCR beta diversity. TCRdb trimmed the raw reads at Q25, called clones with MiXCR and kept productive beta chains. CDR3 protein sequences are deduplicated, and each keeps its most common genes and DNA. What appears here as the V and J calls and clone size reflects TCRdb's work, not the paper's. The sample yields roughly 800,000 distinct CDR3 sequences; around half were counted once. The top ten clones comprise roughly two fifths of the sample.

Turning to this clonotype: Its recognized antigen is unknown. No base qualities exist here, and no much larger clone lies one base off it.

The germline V gene gives CDR1 as ENHRY and CDR2 as SYGVKD. The junction shows trimming of 0 bases on V and 2 bases on J, plus 16 bases between the germline ends. The CDR3 runs 17 residues from the cysteine to the phenylalanine. This entry keeps only the CDR3 DNA: 51 bases, framed from base 1. The approximately 41 donors, aged roughly 6 to 95 years, were systemically healthy Caucasian individuals from Russia. Each donor gave approximately 9.4 milliliters of peripheral blood, drawn into EDTA-treated Vacutainer tubes. Ficoll-Paque density-gradient centrifugation was used to isolate PBMCs, with at least 6.5 million per sample. Trizol reagent was used to extract total RNA from PBMCs, with at least 6 micrograms per sample. Naive CD45RAhigh/CD27high T cell percentages were measured by flow cytometry on a PBMC aliquot from every donor.

The clonotype originates from a man at least 80 years old in good health. The V and J genes are TRBV10-3 and TRBJ2-5; no confident D gene assignment can be made. Source material: blood. The CDR3 has the sequence CAISESSGAGSQETQYF. The bases read TGTGCCATCAGTGAGTCTTCGGGTGCCGGATCGCAAGAGACCCAGTACTTC.